In its sample, the clone carrying this T cell receptor beta chain was seen a few times. Its antigen is undetermined. Unique molecular identifiers were incorporated into the prepared TCRbeta library. TCRdb reprocessed the PCR reads with MiXCR, giving one entry per CDR3 protein. Here the sample spans 700,000 to 950,000 distinct CDR3 sequences, roughly 15% being singletons. This record belongs to a study of T-cell reconstitution after alpha-beta-depleted transplantation in children. The CDR3 totals 15 residues. V shed 0 bases and J 10 bases; nucleotides not matched to a gene: 9. Germline V gene sequence: CDR1 SGHRS, CDR2 YFSETQ. Findings and caveats of the study: T-cell counts and diversity at one year following transplant were attributed mainly to newly produced T cells. Recipient T cells and thymic progenitors that survived gave rise to the high TCRbeta diversity observed at day 60 in some patients. It was reported that alpha-beta T cells came from several hundred expanded graft clones (about two months after transplant).

This specimen consisted of PBMCs, mostly from graft donor cells, obtained 360 days after TCRalphabeta/CD19-depleted stem cell transplant. The TCR sequence derives from a male patient between 10 and 17 years old who had a stem cell transplant for acute lymphoblastic leukemia, so the T cells may come from the graft donor. The chain is built from TRBV5-1 and TRBJ1-4; 7 nucleotides agree with TRBD1. The CDR3 DNA reads as TGCGCCAGCAGCTTGGATATTGACAGGGCCGGAAAACTGTTTTTT. It translates to CASSLDIDRAGKLFF.